One sample yielded the 28 T cell receptor beta chains listed below, sequenced in a study of a mutant IDH1 vaccine in newly diagnosed glioma. These receptors' targets are unknown. Time point noted: week 47, end of study. A 20-mer mutant IDH1 peptide at 300 ug was injected subcutaneously with topical imiquimod. Profiling relied on immunoSEQ multiplex PCR, and the TCRdb table lists in-frame clones only, not all of them. Of about 56,000 clones listed, roughly 80% are singletons. The source was PBMCs, collected from a glioma patient whose treatment included an IDH1 peptide vaccine. These receptors came from a man in his fifties with glioma.

CDR3 coding DNA: TGCGCCAGCAGCCAAGAGCCGACAGGGGGCAGCGAGCAGTACTTC. Protein sequence: CASSQEPTGGSEQYF. The chain employs TRBV4-3 and TRBJ2-7, with 10 bases that match TRBD1. The CDR3 extends over 15 amino acids. CDR1 is LGHNA and CDR2 is YSLEER in the germline V gene. J was trimmed by 6 bases and V by 0 bases; bases with no gene match: 5.

This clone was counted between two and nine times. The chain recombines TRBV9 with TRBJ2-3; D is unresolved. The germline V gene has CDR1 SGDLS and CDR2 YYNGEE. V was shortened by 3 bases and J by 3 bases, with 14 bases between the two germline ends. CDR3 size: 15 residues. The CDR3 nucleotides read TGTGCCAGCAGCGAGGGCTCTCTTAGTACAGATACGCAGTATTTT. It encodes CASSEGSLSTDTQYF.

CDR3 sequence: CASSSYRGPYNEQFF. The DNA of the CDR3 is TGTGCCAGCAGTTCCTACAGGGGACCCTACAATGAGCAGTTCTTC. The chain employs TRBV25-1 and TRBJ2-1; 7 nucleotides agree with TRBD1. V shed 5 bases and J 2 bases; nucleotides not matched to a gene: 6. The CDR3 contains 15 residues. Germline V gene lookup returns CDR1 MGHDK and CDR2 SYGVNS.

The chain has TRBV14 and TRBJ2-7, with D possibly matching TRBD2 (6 bases). There are 14 residues in the CDR3. Trimming cost V 0 bases and J 3 bases, with 9 bases left between them. Germline V gene data show CDR1 as SGHDN and CDR2 as FVKESK. CDR3 in amino acids: CASSQDRGGYEQYF. The DNA of the CDR3 is TGTGCCAGCAGCCAAGATCGGGGAGGCTACGAGCAGTACTTC.

The chain has TRBV30 and TRBJ1-3; D is ambiguous. Per the germline V gene, CDR1 is GTSNPN and CDR2 is SVGIG (reference sequence). V dropped 5 bases and J dropped 3 bases, with 17 bases sitting between them. CDR3 length: 15 residues. For the CDR3, the DNA is TGTGCCTGGGCCCCCGGTGGAGGACGTGGAAACACCATATATTTT. It translates to CAWAPGGGRGNTIYF.

J is TRBJ2-5 and V is TRBV10-3; 9 bases match TRBD1. V lost 6 bases, J lost 3 bases, and 5 bases stayed unmatched. The CDR3 totals 14 residues. The germline CDR1 and CDR2 sequences are ENHRY and SYGVKD. The chain's CDR3 is CAISRDRDEETQYF. The CDR3 DNA follows: TGTGCCATCAGCCGGGACAGGGATGAAGAGACCCAGTACTTC.

The J gene is TRBJ2-3, the V gene TRBV4-3; TRBD2 agrees at 9 bases. The CDR3 contains 19 residues. Germline values: CDR1 LGHNA, CDR2 YSLEER. The trim removed 1 base at V and 0 bases at J, leaving 11 bases unmatched. The CDR3 sequence is CASSQGPLAGSSSTDTQYF. CDR3 bases: TGCGCCAGCAGCCAAGGCCCCCTAGCGGGGTCTTCTAGCACAGATACGCAGTATTTT.

Only one count was recorded for this clone. The chain links TRBV10-3 to TRBJ2-5; D might be TRBD1 (5 bases). CDR3 length: 13 residues. The V end was cut by 0 bases, the J end by 4 bases, with 6 bases between. Germline V gene sequence: CDR1 ENHRY, CDR2 SYGVKD. The CDR3 reads CAISESRGETQYF. The CDR3 DNA follows: TGTGCCATCAGTGAGTCAAGGGGAGAGACCCAGTACTTC.

The chain employs TRBV10-3 and TRBJ2-7; perhaps TRBD1 as D (5 bases). The ends were cut back, 10 bases at V and 1 base at J, with 14 bases in the middle. The germline gives CDR1 ENHRY, CDR2 SYGVKD. CDR3 length equals 13 residues. The DNA for the CDR3 is TGTGCCACCCAGGCAGGGTGGTCCTACGAGCAGTACTTC. Its translation is CATQAGWSYEQYF.

V gene TRBV6-5 combines with J gene TRBJ1-2, with unresolved D. Trimming removed 2 bases from V and 5 bases from J, with 15 bases in between. This CDR3 spans 15 amino acids. Germline lookup yields CDR1 MNHEY and CDR2 SVGAGI. Written as DNA, the CDR3 is TGTGCCAGCAGTTACCTCGGGCCGATACAATATGGCTACACCTTC. This sequence encodes CASSYLGPIQYGYTF.

V is TRBV7-9 and J is TRBJ2-5, with D maybe TRBD1 (7 bases). V dropped 5 bases and J dropped 5 bases, with 12 bases sitting between them. The CDR3 runs to 13 residues. Germline CDR1 SEHNR, CDR2 FQNEAQ (reference sequence). The CDR3 DNA reads as TGTGCCAGCAGCCCAGGGGGGTGGGAGACCCAGTACTTC. Translating gives CASSPGGWETQYF. Filled out from reference TRBV7-9 and TRBJ2-5, the complete variable domain reads DTGVSQNPRHKITKRGQNVTFRCDPISEHNRLYWYRQTLGQGPEFLTYFQNEAQLEKSRLLSDRFSAERPKGSFSTLEIQRTEQGDSAMYLCASSPGGWETQYFGPGTRLLVL.

The chain carries TRBV5-1 and TRBJ1-5; unclear D gene. In germline, CDR1 is SGHRS, CDR2 YFSETQ. The CDR3 has 15 amino acids. V was pared by 0 bases and J by 0 bases, with 7 bases between. CDR3: CASSLDANSNQPQHF. CDR3 DNA sequence: TGCGCCAGCAGCTTGGATGCGAATAGCAATCAGCCCCAGCATTTT.

This chain connects TRBV5-4 to TRBJ2-5; TRBD1 is a possible D gene (7 bases). The CDR3 spans 16 residues. The ends were cut back, 4 bases at V and 1 base at J, with 17 bases in the middle. Germline V gene lookup returns CDR1 SGHNT and CDR2 YYREEE (reference sequence). DNA for the CDR3: TGTGCCAGCAGCCAAGAACGACAGGGAGGCCAAGAGACCCAGTACTTC. Translated, it gives CASSQERQGGQETQYF.

This clone has just one count. The J gene is TRBJ1-2, the V gene TRBV27; D possibly corresponds to TRBD1 (5 bases). The germline V gene has CDR1 MNHEY and CDR2 SMNVEV (reference sequence). Trimming took 6 bases from V and 5 from J, leaving 10 bases between them. CDR3 length: 12 residues. CDR3 DNA sequence: TGTGCCAGCAGGGGAGGGACTTATGGCTACACCTTC. Encoded protein: CASRGGTYGYTF.

This clone was picked up one time. The rearrangement uses TRBV6-1 and TRBJ2-6, with D unresolved. Trimming removed 7 bases at V and 0 bases at J, with 10 bases between. This CDR3 is built from 15 residues. Germline V lookup: CDR1 MNHNS, CDR2 SASEGT. The DNA for the CDR3 is TGTGCCAGCAAAATTCGTTTCTCTGGGGCCAACGTCCTGACTTTC. It yields the protein CASKIRFSGANVLTF.

Comments on this clone: An end of the junction differs from the germline gene, which may be a read error. The chain couples TRBV29-1 to TRBJ2-2; a possible D gene is TRBD1 (6 bases). This CDR3 has 16 amino acids. CDR1 and CDR2 (germline): SQVTM, ANQGSEA. The CDR3 loop is CSVEEGRGHVTGELFF. DNA of the CDR3: TGCAGCGTCGAAGAGGGCAGGGGACACGTCACCGGGGAGCTGTTTTTT.

The chain carries TRBV6-1 and TRBJ1-2; D is unclear. Germline values: CDR1 MNHNS, CDR2 SASEGT. With 1 base removed from V and 5 bases from J, the gap between germline ends came to 17 bases. This CDR3 region has 16 residues. The CDR3, as DNA: TGTGCCAGCAGTGAAGATTTAAGTACCTTTGGGTATGGCTACACCTTC. It specifies CASSEDLSTFGYGYTF.

This chain links TRBV11-3 with TRBJ1-1, with D tentatively TRBD1 (6 bases). Per the germline V gene, CDR1 is SGHNT and CDR2 is YENEEA. Trimming left V 4 bases short and J 1 base short, with 13 bases between. CDR3 length equals 15 residues. The CDR3 nucleotides are TGTGCCAGCAGCTCGAATACAGGGAAGAACACTGAAGCTTTCTTT. Its translation: CASSSNTGKNTEAFF.

The rearrangement uses TRBV13 and TRBJ2-3, with D unresolved. Trimming removed 5 bases from V and 3 bases from J, with 6 bases in between. The CDR3 covers 12 residues. The V gene's germline CDR1 is PRHDT and CDR2 FYEKMQ (reference sequence). DNA of the CDR3: TGTGCCAGCAGCACTACGACAGATACGCAGTATTTT. It codes for CASSTTTDTQYF.

J is TRBJ2-3 and V is TRBV4-3; 7 bases agree with TRBD1. Germline V CDR1 and CDR2: LGHNA, YSLEER. The CDR3 loop spans 15 amino acids. Trimming at V came to 5 bases and at J to 2 bases, leaving 7 bases not matched to a gene. DNA of the CDR3: TGCGCCAGCAGCTTGGGACAGCGAAACACAGATACGCAGTATTTT. Amino acid sequence: CASSLGQRNTDTQYF.

The chain links TRBV4-1 to TRBJ2-1; D is possibly TRBD2 (7 bases). The V gene lost 3 bases and the J gene lost 8 bases, with 23 bases spanning the gap. CDR3 length: 17 residues. CDR1 is MGHRA and CDR2 is YSYEKL in the germline V gene. As DNA, the CDR3 is TGCGCCAGCAGCCATCACCTAACGGGGGGCCATACATATGAGCAGTTCTTC. Amino acid sequence: CASSHHLTGGHTYEQFF.

In this sample, this clone turned up once. The V and J genes are TRBV7-9 and TRBJ2-1, with D unclear. Looked up from germline, CDR1 is SEHNR and CDR2 is FQNEAQ (reference sequence). Trimming shortened V by 2 bases and J by 8 bases, and 4 bases separated the two germline ends. The CDR3 totals 11 residues. The CDR3 loop is CASSLSDEQFF. CDR3 DNA sequence: TGTGCCAGCAGCTTAAGCGATGAGCAGTTCTTC.

The chain couples TRBV5-1 to TRBJ1-2; the match to TRBD1 covers 7 bases. The length of the CDR3 is 15 residues. Germline assignment: CDR1 SGHRS and CDR2 YFSETQ. The V gene end was trimmed by 4 bases and the J gene end by 2 bases; junction bases not matched to a gene: 8. CDR3 DNA sequence: TGCGCCAGCAGCATGACCTTGACAGGGAACTATGGCTACACCTTC. Its protein product is CASSMTLTGNYGYTF. Combining the CDR3 with reference TRBV5-1 and TRBJ1-2 gives the whole variable domain KAGVTQTPRYLIKTRGQQVTLSCSPISGHRSVSWYQQTPGQGLQFLFEYFSETQRNKGNFPGRFSGRQFSNSRSEMNVSTLELGDSALYLCASSMTLTGNYGYTFGSGTRLTVV.

The chain carries TRBV5-6 and TRBJ2-3; TRBD1 matches at 7 bases. From germline, CDR1 is SGHDT and CDR2 YYEEEE. With 4 bases clipped from V and 9 bases from J, the junction kept 14 bases outside the gene matches. The CDR3 has 15 amino acids. The CDR3 DNA reads TGTGCCAGCAGCAGGACAGGTGGTGACCACAGAACGCAGTATTTT. Translated: CASSRTGGDHRTQYF.

V is TRBV30 and J is TRBJ2-2, with 9 bases matching TRBD1. Germline V gives CDR1 GTSNPN, CDR2 SVGIG (reference sequence). This CDR3 region has 14 residues. Trimming at V came to 7 bases and at J to 5 bases, leaving 8 bases not matched to a gene. The CDR3 region has the DNA TGTGCCTACATCCGGGACAGGGTGACCGGGGAGCTGTTTTTT. It is translated as CAYIRDRVTGELFF. Complete variable domain (other parts from reference TRBV30 and TRBJ2-2): SQTIHQWPATLVQPVGSPLSLECTVEGTSNPNLYWYRQAAGRGLQLLFYSVGIGQISSEVPQNLSASRPQDRQFILSSKKLLLSDSGFYLCAYIRDRVTGELFFGEGSRLTVL.

This clone appeared once. The chain carries TRBV7-2 and TRBJ1-4; D unclear. V shed 5 bases and J shed 0 bases, with 10 bases lying between them. Germline V lookup: CDR1 SGHTA, CDR2 FQGNSA. The CDR3 contains 15 residues. The CDR3 region has the DNA TGTGCCAGCAGCCCGGACGGTGCAACTAATGAAAAACTGTTTTTT. Amino acids: CASSPDGATNEKLFF.

The rearrangement uses TRBV18 and TRBJ1-5; D is perhaps TRBD1 (6 bases). Germline V gives CDR1 KGHSH, CDR2 LQKENI. The V and J ends lost 2 bases and 5 bases respectively, with 10 bases between them. The CDR3 sequence is 14 residues long. The CDR3 DNA reads as TGTGCCAGCTCACCAGGGGGCTCCGATCAGCCCCAGCATTTT. Translation gives CASSPGGSDQPQHF.

The chain links TRBV27 to TRBJ2-7; a possible D gene is TRBD2 (6 bases). The CDR3 is 12 amino acids. The V gene's germline CDR1 is MNHEY and CDR2 SMNVEV (reference sequence). V shed 8 bases and J shed 6 bases, with 14 bases lying between them. This CDR3 reads CASGPLASEQYF. CDR3 in DNA: TGTGCCAGCGGTCCACTAGCTTCCGAGCAGTACTTC.